This T cell receptor beta chain was sequenced in a study of cytomegalovirus exposure and HLA in healthy donors. Primers: 60 Vbeta forward and 13 Jbeta reverse. Clones were sequenced by immunoSEQ multiplex PCR, and TCRdb holds only the in-frame ones, with some missing. Of over 30,000 clones detected, 65% to 70% appear once; the ten largest clones hold around a tenth. Germline CDR1 is MDHEN and CDR2 is SYDVKM. V shed 4 bases and J shed 4 bases, with 5 bases lying between them. The CDR3 has 12 amino acids. This clone occurred a few times. The source material was PBMCs. The receptor's source is a man aged 35 to 55 in good health and CMV-seropositive. The V call is TRBV28, the J call TRBJ1-3; the D is unclear. The CDR3 DNA reads TGTGCCAGCAGTTCCAGAGGAAACACCATATATTTT. Translating gives CASSSRGNTIYF.